This T cell receptor beta chain was captured in a study of cytomegalovirus exposure and HLA in healthy donors (dated by TCRdb to 2015 to 2018). With respect to the entire study: An earlier analysis of about 560 of the donors reported about 280 Gb of sequence data and around 110 million unique TCR beta sequences obtained from about 179 million T cells. About 300 gigabases of sequencing data and approximately 85 million unique TCR sequences were included in an early release covering 550 to 650 HLA-typed donors. Among the roughly 400 genotyped donors, around 81% belonged to the genetic ancestry cluster associated with self-reported Caucasian donors. The aim of the study was to test whether cataloging public T cell receptors could identify signatures of past pathogen exposure. The study profiled the T cell repertoires of under 850 subjects by immunosequencing and related them to cytomegalovirus serostatus. Besides the first cohort of around 670 subjects, a separate validation cohort made up of roughly 120 different subjects was used. The study combined high-throughput TCR immunosequencing, statistical association of individual TCRs with disease status, and machine learning to predict cytomegalovirus infection status. In a later analysis, previously published TCR beta repertoires from more than 500 donors were re-analyzed and high-resolution HLA genotyping was added so that TCR occurrence patterns could be studied. Rather than using new phenotypic data, the later analysis identified candidate immune exposures from TCR beta sequences and from how often those sequences occurred across donors. In an earlier analysis of around 540 of the donors, high-throughput TCR beta sequencing was used to judge whether each TCR beta V gene segment behaved as functional or pseudogenic. Donor age, sex, ethnicity and CMV serostatus were collected together with the repertoire data. In a later genetic analysis, genome-wide SNP genotypes for about three fifths of the 666 donors were used, and that subset was treated as a discovery cohort. All discovery cohort repertoires had been generated using a single sequencing platform. HLA typing included class I and class II loci at four-digit resolution. Typing coverage differed by locus: A, B, C, DRB1 and DQB1 were typed in roughly 620-630 donors, DQA1 in 522, DPA1 in approximately 610, and DPB1 in 450 to 490. Roughly five DR-DQ haplotypes were treated as single units for association and clustering because of strong linkage in the cohort. On average, 235,054 unique TCR beta nucleotide sequences were sequenced per donor among 398 genotyped donors of the cohort, with roughly 20% of those sequences being non-productive.

This clone has just one count. Its antigen specificity is not known. Per-nucleotide qualities are absent, and no much larger clonotype sits a single base away. In total, approximately 700 healthy bone marrow donors made up the cohort. All cohort members were sampled while nominally healthy, although unrecorded immune exposures were likely present. The donor tested CMV seronegative, placing the donor among the approximately 400 seronegative members of the cohort. Every donor gave a peripheral blood sample, and the peripheral blood mononuclear cells from that sample were used for TCR beta sequencing. Genomic DNA extraction from the blood cell samples was performed with the Qiagen DNeasy Blood Extraction Kit. The library was prepared using the immunoSEQ multiplex PCR assay. For the multiplex PCR, a mixture combining 60 forward primers for TCR Vbeta segments and 13 reverse primers for TCR Jbeta segments was used. A multiplex PCR assay on genomic DNA amplified the CDR3 region of rearranged TCR beta genes. On the Illumina HiSeq System, the amplified TCR beta libraries were sequenced as 87-base-pair reads. As for the original processing: Across the 670 or so repertoires, a later analysis counted around 80 million unique TCR beta chains, roughly 11 million of which were shared by at least two donors. Raw reads were error-corrected and collapsed into unique sequences with a nearest-neighbor algorithm that merged closely related sequences to remove PCR and sequencing errors. CDR3 sequences were aligned to IMGT reference sequences to assign V, D and J gene segments. For a sequence to be retained, a match of at least six nucleotides to both a V gene segment and a J gene segment was required. Rearrangements were called productive when the CDR3 lacked stop codons and stayed in frame with V and J; all others were non-productive. Following IMGT convention, CDR3 was defined as the stretch from the second conserved V-encoded cysteine up to the conserved J-encoded phenylalanine. The earlier analysis of some 600 of the donors excluded sequences that lacked an unambiguous match to a single V gene segment. An earlier analysis of a few hundred of the donors called V segments functional above 56.7% productive rearrangements and segregating when the between-donor standard deviation exceeded 5%. A statistical classification framework was built to diagnose cytomegalovirus status from the catalog of TCR beta chain sequences. V and J gene assignment, in a later analysis, came from comparing TCR nucleotide sequences with IMGT/GENE-DB human TR gene sequences. Using the TCRdist pipeline, a later analysis assigned CDR3 sequences along with most-parsimonious VDJ recombination scenarios. In a later analysis, each TCR beta chain was defined by its CDR3 amino acid sequence together with its V-gene family, and reads lacking a unique V-gene family were excluded. To address suspected cross-contamination and a sequencing artifact, a later analysis removed 450 to 700 highly shared, low-generation-probability nucleotide sequences. A later analysis calculated a clonal expansion index for each public chain from normalized within-repertoire ranks of inferred template counts. In a later analysis, generation probabilities were computed with a VDJ recombination model fitted to out-of-frame rearrangements, and the resulting probabilities were checked against IGoR. In a later analysis, hypergeometric tests were used to score TCR-TCR, TCR-HLA and TCR-CMV co-occurrence, with a repertoire-size bias correction applied to TCR pairs. False discovery rates were estimated in a later analysis by permuting HLA or CMV assignments 20 times. In a later analysis, co-occurring TCRs were grouped with DBSCAN, and TCRdist sequence similarity was added when clustering was performed within HLA-allele-positive subsets. For co-occurrence clustering, repertoires with fewer than 30,000 or more than 120,000 public chains were excluded, along with roughly 5 repertoires with anomalous nucleotide sharing. What TCRdb holds here is the immuneACCESS table cut down to in-frame rearrangements. Part of the clones is not present; checked against another copy, under half of the missing clones reflect an unresolved V gene, and the others are unexplained. The V and J calls and clone size are taken from that table; D and trimming were inferred from the DNA. The sample includes 100,000 or so clones, with 75% to 85% observed a single time. The ten largest clones take up under 6.5% of the sample.

General conclusions and limits of the study: Across donors, most TCR sequences were observed very rarely, whereas some public TCRs were present in many individuals. In a later analysis, most CMV-associated TCR beta chains were found to appear HLA-restricted, with HLA associations seemingly driven largely by CMV exposure. Linkage disequilibrium might explain the correlated functional status among segregating V segments, but an unknown experimental factor could not be ruled out. In a later analysis, the rate of TCR association differed among HLA loci, with DRB1 alleles having the most associated TCRs and HLA-C alleles having the fewest. When HLA alleles, especially DR and DQ, strongly co-occurred, attributing TCR associations to individual alleles was difficult. A group of highly shared sequence variants was considered likely to be a technical artifact of the sequencing pipeline. In an earlier analysis of some 500 of the donors, most TCR beta V segments appeared in productive rearrangements about 87% or about 30% of the time, broadly matching IMGT annotations. The 87-base-pair reads could not distinguish some IMGT-functional V segments, including TRBV6-2 and TRBV6-3, so those segments were excluded. In a later genetic analysis, a missense DCLRE1C variant was associated with V-gene and J-gene trimming of TCR beta chains, and the association was replicated in an independent cohort. In vitro tests confirmed that a few of the cytomegalovirus-associated TCR beta chains recognize cytomegalovirus antigens. Only TCR beta chains were sequenced in this cohort, and the absence of alpha or paired-chain data limited detectable features. In a later analysis, HLA-associated TCR beta chains were found to be more clonally expanded and to have lower generation probabilities than equally common non-associated chains. Specific HLA alleles were associated with over 15,000 TCR beta sequences at a false discovery rate of 0.05 in a later analysis. Over 15 rarely observed V segments, including chromosome 9 orphons, were excluded from the earlier analysis of a few hundred of the donors because counts were too low. The only immune exposure information available for the cohort was CMV serostatus. Cytomegalovirus status was reported to be diagnosed by the classifier with high specificity and sensitivity in both the original and validation cohorts. Because some donors lacked HLA typing at each locus, the association tests relied only on the typed subset. A further reported finding was that TCR beta sequences accurately predicted the HLA-A and HLA-B alleles for most subjects in the first cohort. A later analysis reported that several top co-occurrence clusters appeared linked to parvovirus B19, influenza, CMV and Epstein-Barr virus. The authors suggested that the approach could potentially be extended to other disease states and immunological phenotypes. Presence/absence analyses assumed roughly uniform sequencing depth across donors, an assumption that may not hold. The study listed 150 to 200 TCR beta chains as associated with cytomegalovirus. Compared with the approximately 670-donor mean, donors in an Asian-associated ancestry cluster had fewer N-insertions in productive TCRs, according to a later genetic analysis.

Taken from the germline V gene, the CDR1 and CDR2 loops are SGHRS and YFSETQ. The CDR3 covers 15 residues, taking in both the cysteine and the phenylalanine. Solely the CDR3 DNA is kept, with 45 bases framed from the first base. Trimming takes 4 bases off V and 5 bases off J; junction bases not matched to a gene: 6. The sequence came from a man aged 18 to 29 in good health and CMV-seronegative. The chain is made from TRBV5-1 and TRBJ2-2; the central 9 bases match TRBD1. Input material: PBMCs. The CDR3 in this case is CASSSGQGTTGELFF. At the DNA level, the sequence is TGCGCCAGCAGCAGTGGACAGGGGACTACCGGGGAGCTGTTTTTT.